This T cell receptor (beta chain) was found in a study of blood T cell repertoires in COVID-19. Turning to the study itself: Samples came from the United States, Italy and Spain, spanning acute and convalescent COVID-19. From T cells, B-cell-depleted T cells, or PBMCs came the material, which was cDNA or gDNA.

The CDR3 loop spans 13 amino acids. The V end lost 6 bases, the J end lost 3 bases, and 12 bases lay between the germline ends. CDR1 and CDR2 from the germline V gene are SGHRS and YFSETQ. In the study's own analysis: Amplifying reference gene primers gave estimates of nucleated cell counts. The repertoire was sequenced with immunoSEQ multiplex PCR; TCRdb's copy has only in-frame clones and lacks some. The V and J calls and clone size come from that table; D and trimming were worked out from the DNA. This table has some 200,000 clones, approximately 80% appearing once. The sample consisted of peripheral blood. The sequence was obtained from a human donor in a cohort sampled during active COVID-19. The chain combines TRBV5-1 with TRBJ1-2; D might be TRBD1 (5 bases). The CDR3 here is CASTLDTHYGYTF. CDR3 coding DNA: TGCGCCAGCACTTTGGACACCCACTATGGCTACACCTTC.